Each of the 23 T cell receptor beta chains below was sequenced from the same sample in a study of metastatic and nonmetastatic thyroid tumors (dated by TCRdb to 2020 to 2022). Libraries were prepared through PCR. Sequencing took place on an Illumina HiSeq 4000. Through fastp at Q25 and MiXCR, TCRdb rebuilt clones from the public reads, retaining in-frame beta chains. This sample holds about 35,000 clones; about a sixth were observed only once. Clones ranked in the top ten supply 5.5% to 7% of the sample. Before undergoing thyroid surgery, none of the patients had been given any kind of treatment. Specimen: blood. All receptors derive from a male donor with papillary thyroid cancer or a benign thyroid nodule (not recorded which). Some clones in this sample may be carry-over from other donors' samples.

This clone was picked up many times. The chain uses TRBV14 and TRBJ1-6; possibly TRBD1 for D (6 bases). CDR1 SGHDN and CDR2 FVKESK come from the germline V gene. CDR3 length equals 14 residues. Trimming removed 4 bases at V and 7 bases at J, with 11 bases between. The CDR3 spells CASSPWTANSPLHF. CDR3 in DNA: TGTGCCAGCAGCCCATGGACAGCCAATTCACCCCTCCACTTT.

In this sample, this clone turned up many times. The J gene is TRBJ1-6, the V gene TRBV5-1, with D perhaps matching TRBD1 (5 bases). This CDR3 contains 16 residues. V lost 1 base and J lost 7, with 15 bases in between. Germline V gene lookup returns CDR1 SGHRS and CDR2 YFSETQ. CDR3 sequence: CASSLIGGAENSPLHF. CDR3 DNA sequence: TGCGCCAGCAGCTTGATTGGAGGGGCGGAGAATTCACCCCTCCACTTT.

This chain connects TRBV12-3 or TRBV12-4 to TRBJ2-3; a possible D gene is TRBD2 (6 bases). The length of the CDR3 is 20 residues. Trimming stripped 0 bases from V and 0 bases from J, with 22 bases between. The CDR3 sequence: CASSLASLGVLGTSTDTQYF. CDR3 bases: TGTGCCAGCAGTTTAGCGAGTCTCGGGGTGCTAGGGACTAGCACAGATACGCAGTATTTT.

The genes are TRBV5-1 and TRBJ2-6; 8 bases line up with TRBD1. V was clipped by 0 bases and J by 10 bases; unmatched bases: 12. Germline loops: CDR1 SGHRS, CDR2 YFSETQ. The CDR3 totals 17 residues. The CDR3 nucleotides are TGCGCCAGCAGCTTGGGGACAGGGAAGAGGGTGGCTAACGTCCTGACTTTC. It is translated as CASSLGTGKRVANVLTF.

Details on this clone: One junction end disagrees with the germline gene, perhaps due to a read error. The J gene is TRBJ1-6, the V gene TRBV27; D uncertain. Germline CDR1 reads MNHEY; CDR2 reads SMNVEV (reference sequence). CDR3 length equals 13 residues. The chain's CDR3 is CASSLRVYSPLHF. CDR3 bases: TGTGCCAGCAGTTTAAGGGTATATTCCCCCCTCCACTTT.

This clone was recorded at least ten times. V gene TRBV12-3 or TRBV12-4 combines with J gene TRBJ2-1; tentative D call: TRBD2 (5 bases). This CDR3 contains 13 residues. Trimming took off 7 bases at V and 7 bases at J, with 14 bases between the two ends. CDR3 bases: TGTGCCAGCACTCCCGGAGGCAGTAATGAGCAGTTCTTC. Protein sequence: CASTPGGSNEQFF.

The rearrangement uses TRBV11-1 and TRBJ2-1; tentatively, D is TRBD2 (6 bases). The V gene's germline CDR1 is SGHAT and CDR2 FQDESV (reference sequence). The CDR3 extends over 14 amino acids. The CDR3 nucleotides read TGTGCGGGGGGTGACCGGGAAACAAACAATGAGCAGTTCTTC. Amino acid sequence: CAGGDRETNNEQFF.

This clone was found a few times. V is TRBV6-1 and J is TRBJ1-1; D remains unclear. Trimming removed 7 bases at V and 2 bases at J, with 11 bases between. CDR3 size: 13 residues. Germline CDR1 MNHNS, CDR2 SASEGT. CDR3 region: CASIRSINTEAFF. The CDR3 DNA reads TGTGCCAGCATCCGCTCTATTAACACTGAAGCTTTCTTT.

The chain uses TRBV11-2 and TRBJ1-1, with a tentative D call TRBD1 (6 bases). Germline CDR1 reads SGHAT; CDR2 reads FQNNGV. V was pared by 5 bases and J by 3 bases, with 19 bases between. The CDR3 covers 16 residues. CDR3: CASSPRQDPRDTEAFF. CDR3 coding DNA: TGTGCCAGCAGCCCAAGACAGGACCCGAGGGACACTGAAGCTTTCTTT.

This clone was counted at least ten times. The chain uses TRBV4-1 and TRBJ2-7; 11 nucleotides match TRBD1. CDR1 and CDR2 (germline): MGHRA, YSYEKL. V was clipped by 0 bases and J by 7 bases; unmatched bases: 8. The CDR3 is made up of 16 amino acids. CDR3 DNA: TGCGCCAGCAGCCAAGATATGGGACAGGGGGTATATGAGCAGTACTTC. As protein: CASSQDMGQGVYEQYF.

The table lists this clone with many counts. The chain couples TRBV11-2 to TRBJ2-2; 10 bases map to TRBD1. The CDR3 length is 16 residues. With 3 bases clipped from V and 5 bases from J, the junction kept 6 bases outside the gene matches. Germline CDR1 reads SGHAT; CDR2 reads FQNNGV. CDR3 in amino acids: CASSFRTGGGTGELFF. The CDR3 bases are TGTGCCAGCAGCTTCCGGACAGGGGGGGGGACCGGGGAGCTGTTTTTT.

There are many counts of this clone. The chain joins TRBV4-1 to TRBJ2-2; D remains unclear. Germline CDR1 reads MGHRA; CDR2 reads YSYEKL. This CDR3 spans 12 amino acids. The V end was cut by 1 base, the J end by 7 bases, with 4 bases between. CDR3 bases: TGCGCCAGCAGCCAAGTTAGCGGGGAGCTGTTTTTT. Protein product: CASSQVSGELFF.

The rearrangement uses TRBV27 and TRBJ2-5, with 7 bases fitting TRBD1. Trimming removed 0 bases from V and 5 bases from J; junction bases left unmatched: 9. This CDR3 contains 16 residues. The germline CDR1 and CDR2 sequences are MNHEY and SMNVEV (reference sequence). The CDR3 loop is CASSLSKGTGVETQYF. The CDR3 nucleotides read TGTGCCAGCAGTTTATCGAAGGGCACAGGGGTGGAGACCCAGTACTTC.

This clone was seen only once. The chain recombines TRBV20-1 with TRBJ2-7, with 9 bases aligning to TRBD1. Per germline, CDR1 DFQATT and CDR2 SNEGSKA (reference sequence). The CDR3 totals 14 residues. Losses at the gene ends were 1 base for V and 2 bases for J; bases not matched to a gene: 3. CDR3 coding DNA: TGCAGTGCTAGAGGGGACAGGGCCCCCTACGAGCAGTACGTC. Residues: CSARGDRAPYEQYV.

Concerning this clone: Relative to the germline gene, one junction end is altered; a read error may explain this. This chain connects TRBV7-8 to TRBJ2-2; tentative D call: TRBD1 (6 bases). The germline gives CDR1 SGHVS, CDR2 FQNEAQ. CDR3 length: 15 amino acids. The CDR3 DNA sequence: TGTGCCAGCAGCTCACAGGGTTATGAACACCGGGGAGCTGCTTTT. Encoded protein: CASSSQGYEHRGAAF. The full variable domain, in which reference TRBV7-8 and TRBJ2-2 provide the parts outside the CDR3, is GAGVSQSPRYKVAKRGQDVALRCDPISGHVSLFWYQQALGQGPEFLTYFQNEAQLDKSGLPSDRFFAERPEGSVSTLKIQRTQQEDSAVYLCASSSQGYEHRGAAFGEGSRLTVL.

This clone has ten or more counts. The rearrangement links TRBV12-3 or TRBV12-4 to TRBJ1-1; no definite D call. The CDR3 sequence is 14 residues long. V was cut by 3 bases and J by 4 bases, with 12 bases left in between. CDR3 amino acids: CASSFQPGSTEAFF. The CDR3 DNA is TGTGCCAGCAGTTTTCAGCCGGGGTCCACTGAAGCTTTCTTT.

At least ten counts were recorded for this clone. This chain links TRBV6-1 with TRBJ2-6; D unclear. Germline CDR1 MNHNS, CDR2 SASEGT. CDR3 length: 15 amino acids. Trimming pared 0 bases from V and 2 bases from J, leaving 5 bases between. CDR3: CASSEASTGANVLTF. DNA of the CDR3: TGTGCCAGCAGTGAAGCGAGCACTGGGGCCAACGTCCTGACTTTC.

Notes on this clone: Its ends do not fully match the called genes, so a read error is possible. The chain combines TRBV6-5 with TRBJ1-1, with D uncertain. The CDR3 spans 12 residues. Germline values: CDR1 MNHEY, CDR2 SVGAGI. This CDR3 reads CASSSPQGVVFF. In DNA, the CDR3 is TGTGCCAGCAGTTCCCCGCAAGGCGTCGTATTTTTT.

This clone was seen only a few times. At one of its ends the junction is not consistent with the germline gene, which may arise from a read error. This chain links TRBV6-5 with TRBJ2-7; TRBD2 matches 11 bases. The CDR3 runs to 17 residues. Germline assignment: CDR1 MNHEY and CDR2 SVGAGI. The CDR3 sequence is CASIYSGGLAVRYEQYF. As DNA, the CDR3 is TGTGCTAGCATTTACAGCGGGGGACTAGCGGTCCGGTACGAGCAGTACTTC.

At least ten counts were recorded for this clone. The chain couples TRBV6-1 to TRBJ2-3; TRBD1 is a possible D gene (6 bases). Germline assignment: CDR1 MNHNS and CDR2 SASEGT. The V and J ends lost 6 bases and 5 bases respectively, with 12 bases between them. The CDR3 consists of 13 residues. CDR3 DNA: TGTGCCAGCAGCCGCGGCAGGGGAGATACGCAGTATTTT. This gives the protein CASSRGRGDTQYF.

Ten or more counts support this clone. This chain uses TRBV12-3 or TRBV12-4 with TRBJ2-1; TRBD1 aligns across 7 bases. V was pared by 5 bases and J by 8 bases, with 3 bases of the junction left unmatched. The CDR3 totals 12 residues. Here the CDR3 DNA reads TGTGCCAGCAGTAGTCAGGGGGATGAGCAGTTCTTC. Its translation is CASSSQGDEQFF.

This clone was recorded at least ten times. The chain uses TRBV12-3 or TRBV12-4 and TRBJ2-3; 10 bases fit TRBD2. There are 15 residues in the CDR3. Germline trimming cut 0 bases from V and 3 bases from J; bases unmatched to any gene: 0. The CDR3 loop reads CASSLASGGTDTQYF. CDR3 DNA sequence: TGTGCCAGCAGTTTAGCTAGCGGGGGGACAGATACGCAGTATTTT.

This clone was counted many times. The rearrangement joins TRBV11-3 to TRBJ2-7; 7 bases agree with TRBD2. The V gene's germline CDR1 is SGHNT and CDR2 YENEEA. The CDR3 loop spans 16 amino acids. J was trimmed by 2 bases and V by 4 bases; bases with no gene match: 11. CDR3 nucleotides: TGTGCCAGCAGCTCCATCATCGGAGCGGGACCCTACGAGCAGTACTTC. Translating gives CASSSIIGAGPYEQYF.